This is a list of T cell receptor beta chains from one sample in a study of T cell repertoires in cytomegalovirus infection. TCRdb independently ran MiXCR on the reads; one entry per CDR3 protein. The sample contains more than 400,000 distinct CDR3 sequences, about 26% of which appear only once. The sample consisted of PBMCs. Receptors originate from a human donor in good health (CMV status not recorded). Some clones in this sample may be carry-over from other donors' samples. The CDR3 runs from the conserved cysteine through the conserved F or W. D genes are given only for firm matches. Clone sizes are given selectively: once, few, many, or a class where the clone is expanded.

size	V	J	D	DNA	CDR3
few	TRBV19	TRBJ2-3	NA	TGTGCCAGTAGTATATACTTCGCAACAGATACGCAGTATTTT	CASSIYFATDTQYF
many	TRBV12-3/TRBV12-4	TRBJ2-6	NA	TGTGCCAGCAGCTCATCGCTCTTGGCCAACGTCCTGACTTTC	CASSSSLLANVLTF
NA	TRBV2	TRBJ2-5	NA	TGTGCCAGCACTCCGGACGGAGGAAGAGAGACCCAGTACTTC	CASTPDGGRETQYF
NA	TRBV4-3	TRBJ2-1	NA	TGCGCCAGCAGCCCACGGGGACGGCACAATGAGCAGTTCTTC	CASSPRGRHNEQFF
few	TRBV20-1	TRBJ1-3	NA	TGCAGTGCTCAGGACGCTTCTACTGGAAACACCATATATTTT	CSAQDASTGNTIYF
NA	TRBV29-1	TRBJ2-1	NA	TGCAGCGCCAGCAGGGTTTCCTACAATGAGCAGTTCTTC	CSASRVSYNEQFF
NA	TRBV28	TRBJ2-3	NA	TGTGCCAGCAGTCCGGACTGGAGACTTCGACAGGATTCGCAGTATTTT	CASSPDWRLRQDSQYF
NA	TRBV2	TRBJ1-2	NA	TGTGCCAGCAGGCCGACAGCTAACTATGGCTACACCTTC	CASRPTANYGYTF
many	TRBV7-2	TRBJ2-2	TRBD2	TGTGCCAGCAGCGCACTTAGCGGGATCTTTCTCGGGGAGCTGTTTTTT	CASSALSGIFLGELFF
many	TRBV5-8	TRBJ1-6	NA	TGTGCCAGCAGCCAGACAGTTACTAATTCACCCCTCCACTTT	CASSQTVTNSPLHF
NA	TRBV4-1	TRBJ2-3	TRBD1	TGCGCCAGCAGCCTACGATGGAGCGGACAGGGGGCAGATACGCAGTATTTT	CASSLRWSGQGADTQYF
NA	TRBV6-2/TRBV6-3	TRBJ2-5	NA	TGTGCCAGTACCAGTTCTTTCCAAGAGACCCAGTACTTC	CASTSSFQETQYF
many	TRBV7-2	TRBJ2-2	NA	TGTGCCAGCAGCCTTCCGGGGGCGCGCTCCTTAAACACCGGGGAGCTGTTTTTT	CASSLPGARSLNTGELFF
few	TRBV7-2	TRBJ2-3	NA	TGTGCCAGCACCCGGGGGAGGGGGTCAGATACGCAGTATTTT	CASTRGRGSDTQYF
NA	TRBV7-2	TRBJ2-7	TRBD1	TGTGCCAGCAGCGGCCAACCGGGACAGTTATACGAGCAGTACTTC	CASSGQPGQLYEQYF
many	TRBV7-9	TRBJ2-2	NA	TGTGCCAGCAGCTTAAGGGACACCGGGGAGCTGTTTTTT	CASSLRDTGELFF
NA	TRBV3-1	TRBJ2-1	NA	TGTGCCAGCAGCCAAGGGTCTAGTTATTCGATCTTC	CASSQGSSYSIF
NA	TRBV3-1	TRBJ2-2	TRBD1	TGTGCCAGCAGCCCCGGGACAGCCTACACCGGGGAGCTGTTTTTT	CASSPGTAYTGELFF
NA	TRBV14	TRBJ2-3	TRBD1	TGTGCCAGCAGCCTACTAGGGACAGGACCCACAGATACGCAGTATTTT	CASSLLGTGPTDTQYF
once	TRBV10-3	TRBJ1-5	NA	TGTGCCATCAGTGCTCGAGGGGCCCCCAATCAGCCCCAGCATTTT	CAISARGAPNQPQHF
NA	TRBV6-6	TRBJ2-7	NA	TGTGCCAGCAGTCAACTAGGGGGGGGGAGCTCCTACGAGCAGTACTTC	CASSQLGGGSSYEQYF
NA	TRBV12-3/TRBV12-4	TRBJ2-2	NA	TGTGCCAGTCGGCCGGGGCTGCAAAACACCGGGGAGCTGTTTTTT	CASRPGLQNTGELFF
NA	TRBV7-6	TRBJ2-5	TRBD1	TGTGCCAGCAGACGGGACAGGGGGGAGACCCAGTACTTC	CASRRDRGETQYF
NA	TRBV19	TRBJ2-1	TRBD2	TGTGCCAGTATCGTAGCGGGAGGGTTTGAGCAGTTCTTC	CASIVAGGFEQFF
NA	TRBV2	TRBJ2-7	NA	TGTGCCAGCAAAGCTAGCGCGGGACACGAGCAGTACTTC	CASKASAGHEQYF
many	TRBV12-3/TRBV12-4	TRBJ1-5	NA	TGTGCCAGCAGTGGAACCGGGACTGGGAATCAGCCCCAGCATTTT	CASSGTGTGNQPQHF
NA	TRBV20-1	TRBJ1-4	NA	TGCAGTGCTAGAGATCAAAACAAGGCCGGTGAAAAACTGTTTTTT	CSARDQNKAGEKLFF
few	TRBV19	TRBJ2-3	NA	TGTGCCAGTACAGTAGGACAGCTCGGCACAGATACGCAGTATTTT	CASTVGQLGTDTQYF
many	TRBV7-2	TRBJ2-1	NA	TGTGCCAGCAGCCGGTTAGGACGTAGTTTTAGGAATGAGCAGTTCTTC	CASSRLGRSFRNEQFF
few	TRBV10-3	TRBJ2-3	TRBD1	TGTGCCATCAGTGGGGGGACAGGGGGCTGGTCAGATACGCAGTATTTT	CAISGGTGGWSDTQYF
many	TRBV7-2	TRBJ1-1	NA	TGTGCCAGCAATCCTCGCGCGAACACTGAAGCTTTCTTT	CASNPRANTEAFF
few	TRBV6-6	TRBJ2-3	TRBD1	TGTGCCAGCAGTCCACGGACAGGTTACTTTGGAACAGATACGCAGTATTTT	CASSPRTGYFGTDTQYF
many	TRBV7-8	TRBJ2-5	TRBD2	TGTGCCAGCAGCTTCGGACTAGCGGGAGGGCAAGAGACCCAGTACTTC	CASSFGLAGGQETQYF
many	TRBV7-3	TRBJ1-6	TRBD1	TGTGCCAGCAGCTCCGGACAGGGGAGCTCACCCCTCCACTTT	CASSSGQGSSPLHF
once	TRBV7-2	TRBJ1-1	NA	TGTGCCAGCAGCTCTTTCCGGGGGAACACTGAAGCTTTCTTT	CASSSFRGNTEAFF
NA	TRBV10-3	TRBJ2-1	NA	TGTGCCATCAGTGCGAAAGGCAGTAACAATGAGCAGTTCTTC	CAISAKGSNNEQFF
NA	TRBV6-8	TRBJ1-4	NA	TGTGCCAGCAGTTACAGCGGAACCTATAATGAAAAACTGTTTTTT	CASSYSGTYNEKLFF
NA	TRBV10-3	TRBJ2-3	TRBD1	TGTGCCATCAGTGAGTCACGGGACAGCCTGACTAGCACAGATACGCAGTATTTT	CAISESRDSLTSTDTQYF
many	TRBV7-2	TRBJ2-7	NA	TGTGCCAGCAGCAGTCGCTACGAGCAGTACTTC	CASSSRYEQYF
NA	TRBV7-9	TRBJ2-7	NA	TGTGCCAGCAGCGGGGGGACGGAGGTCACCTACGAGCAGTACTTC	CASSGGTEVTYEQYF
NA	TRBV28	TRBJ2-7	NA	TGTGCCAGCAGTTTATCTAGCTTCTACGAGCAGTACTTC	CASSLSSFYEQYF
many	TRBV7-2	TRBJ2-3	TRBD2	TGTGCCAGCAGCTTATACGTCCTAGCGGGGTTCACAGATACGCAGTATTTT	CASSLYVLAGFTDTQYF
NA	TRBV7-2	TRBJ2-3	NA	TGTGCCAGCAGTTATCAGTCGGGGGTGGGAGATACGCAGTATTTT	CASSYQSGVGDTQYF
few	TRBV19	TRBJ2-2	TRBD1	TGTGCCAGTAGTACACACAGGGGTTACACCGGGGAGCTGTTTTTT	CASSTHRGYTGELFF
NA	TRBV7-9	TRBJ1-4	NA	TGTGCCAGCAAGGGAATGGATGAAAAACTGTTTTTT	CASKGMDEKLFF
few	TRBV4-1	TRBJ2-5	TRBD1	TGCGCCAGCAGAGGGACAGGGGGAACAGAGACCCAGTACTTC	CASRGTGGTETQYF
few	TRBV7-9	TRBJ2-2	TRBD1	TGTGCCAGCAGGATTGGAGTCCGGGCAGGGGGCGTTGCGGCGAACACCGGGGAGCTGTTTTTT	CASRIGVRAGGVAANTGELFF
NA	TRBV28	TRBJ1-1	NA	TGTGCCAGCAGTCCATCCAGGGTGAACACTGAAGCTTTCTTT	CASSPSRVNTEAFF